The next 2 T cell receptor beta chains were all read from a single sample in a study of control samples from healthy donors and cancer patients. The data were produced by immunoSEQ multiplex PCR, yet TCRdb's version contains in-frame clones alone and is incomplete. The sample consists of 100,000 to 150,000 clones, around 93% of them appearing once. The source material was blood. The receptors here all came from a man between 18 and 35 years old in good health.

The chain joins TRBV7-3 to TRBJ2-2, with 7 bases lining up with TRBD2. This CDR3 is 18 amino acids long. Germline assignment: CDR1 SGHTA and CDR2 FQGTGA. V shed 4 bases and J 5 bases; nucleotides not matched to a gene: 16. Here the CDR3 reads CASSYGTGRGRRTGELFF. CDR3 DNA: TGTGCCAGCAGCTACGGGACGGGGCGGGGGAGGCGAACCGGGGAGCTGTTTTTT. Combining the CDR3 with reference TRBV7-3 and TRBJ2-2 gives the whole variable domain GAGVSQTPSNKVTEKGKYVELRCDPISGHTALYWYRQSLGQGPEFLIYFQGTGAADDSGLPNDRFFAVRPEGSVSTLKIQRTERGDSAVYLCASSYGTGRGRRTGELFFGEGSRLTVL.

The chain is built from TRBV11-2 and TRBJ2-7; D unclear. CDR3 length: 11 amino acids. CDR1 and CDR2 (germline): SGHAT, FQNNGV. V was shortened by 5 bases and J by 2 bases, with 4 bases between the two germline ends. CDR3 sequence reads: CASSVTYEQYF. The CDR3 bases are TGTGCCAGCAGCGTAACCTACGAGCAGTACTTC.